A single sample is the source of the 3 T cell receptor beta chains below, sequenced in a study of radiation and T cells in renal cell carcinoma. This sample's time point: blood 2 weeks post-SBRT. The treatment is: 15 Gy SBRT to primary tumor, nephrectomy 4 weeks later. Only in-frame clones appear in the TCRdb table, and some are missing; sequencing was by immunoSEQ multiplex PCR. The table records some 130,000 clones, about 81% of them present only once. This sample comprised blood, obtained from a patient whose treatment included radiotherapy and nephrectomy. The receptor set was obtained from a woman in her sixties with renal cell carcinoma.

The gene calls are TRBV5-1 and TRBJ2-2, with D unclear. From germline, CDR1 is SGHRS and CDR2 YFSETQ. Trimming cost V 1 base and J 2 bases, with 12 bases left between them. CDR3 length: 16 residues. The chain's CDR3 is CASSLTPVDNTGELFF. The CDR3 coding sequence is TGCGCCAGCAGCTTGACGCCTGTAGATAACACCGGGGAGCTGTTTTTT.

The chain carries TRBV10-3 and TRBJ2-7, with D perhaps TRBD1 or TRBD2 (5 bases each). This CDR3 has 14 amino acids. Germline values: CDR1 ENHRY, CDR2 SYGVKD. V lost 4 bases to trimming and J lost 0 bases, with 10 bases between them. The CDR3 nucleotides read TGTGCCATCAGTGGGGGGTCCGACTCCTACGAGCAGTACTTC. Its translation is CAISGGSDSYEQYF.

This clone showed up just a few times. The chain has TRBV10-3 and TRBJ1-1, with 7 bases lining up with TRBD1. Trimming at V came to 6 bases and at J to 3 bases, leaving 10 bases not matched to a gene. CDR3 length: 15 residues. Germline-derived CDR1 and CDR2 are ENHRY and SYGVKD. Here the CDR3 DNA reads TGTGCCATCAGACGGGACAGCAATCTGGACACTGAAGCTTTCTTT. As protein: CAIRRDSNLDTEAFF.